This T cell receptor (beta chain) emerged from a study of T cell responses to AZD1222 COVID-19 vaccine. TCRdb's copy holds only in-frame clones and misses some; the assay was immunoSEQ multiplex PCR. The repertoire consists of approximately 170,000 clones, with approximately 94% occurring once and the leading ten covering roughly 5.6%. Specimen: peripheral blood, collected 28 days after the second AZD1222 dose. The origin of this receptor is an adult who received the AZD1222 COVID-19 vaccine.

CDR3 DNA: TGTGCCAGCCTGCGGACGGCGAACACTGAAGCTTTCTTT. Amino acid sequence: CASLRTANTEAFF. J is TRBJ1-1 and V is TRBV18, with D unclear. Germline V CDR1 and CDR2: KGHSH, LQKENI. V shed 8 bases and J shed 1 base, with 11 bases lying between them. This CDR3 contains 13 residues.